Listed below are T cell receptor beta chains from one sample, sequenced in a study of blood T cell repertoires in COVID-19. Method: immunoSEQ multiplex PCR; TCRdb's copy keeps in-frame clones and lacks some. The table lists around 120,000 clones, around 91% of them singletons, with around 4.1% in the top ten. Source material: peripheral blood. The receptors shown here come from an older woman with COVID-19, enrolled during active disease. Each CDR3 is given with its conserved first and last residue. Each record gives: V gene, J gene, clone size, D gene, CDR3 protein, CDR3 DNA. A D gene is named only where the DNA matches it firmly. Clone size is given for some rows only: seen once, a few or many times, or a class if the clone is expanded.

V gene: TRBV19
J gene: TRBJ1-1
clone size: -
D gene: -
CDR3 protein: CASSEAEGTEAFF
CDR3 DNA: TGTGCCAGTAGTGAGGCAGAGGGCACTGAAGCTTTCTTT

V gene: TRBV5-4
J gene: TRBJ2-3
clone size: -
D gene: -
CDR3 protein: CASSLSQGTDTQYF
CDR3 DNA: TGTGCCAGCAGCTTGTCTCAGGGCACAGATACGCAGTATTTT

V gene: TRBV6-6
J gene: TRBJ2-2
clone size: -
D gene: -
CDR3 protein: CASSYIQGSAGELFF
CDR3 DNA: TGTGCCAGCAGTTACATCCAGGGGAGTGCCGGGGAGCTGTTTTTT

V gene: TRBV6-1
J gene: TRBJ1-2
clone size: -
D gene: -
CDR3 protein: CASSEARHSDGYTF
CDR3 DNA: TGTGCCAGCAGTGAAGCGCGACATTCGGATGGCTACACCTTC

V gene: TRBV9
J gene: TRBJ1-1
clone size: -
D gene: -
CDR3 protein: CASSVDLGGAEAFF
CDR3 DNA: TGTGCCAGCAGCGTAGACTTAGGCGGGGCTGAAGCTTTCTTT

V gene: TRBV7-2
J gene: TRBJ2-1
clone size: -
D gene: TRBD2
CDR3 protein: CASSLRATVTSGAANEQFF
CDR3 DNA: TGTGCCAGCAGCCTACGCGCTACTGTGACTAGCGGGGCCGCGAATGAGCAGTTCTTC

V gene: TRBV14
J gene: TRBJ2-7
clone size: few
D gene: -
CDR3 protein: CASSQVHPYEQYF
CDR3 DNA: TGTGCCAGCAGCCAAGTTCATCCCTACGAGCAGTACTTC

V gene: TRBV6-5
J gene: TRBJ1-2
clone size: -
D gene: TRBD1
CDR3 protein: CASRKTGTDYGYTF
CDR3 DNA: TGTGCCAGCAGAAAAACCGGGACAGACTATGGCTACACCTTC

V gene: TRBV6-2/TRBV6-3
J gene: TRBJ1-5
clone size: few
D gene: TRBD1
CDR3 protein: CASSPGGLGNQPQHF
CDR3 DNA: TGTGCCAGCAGTCCAGGGGGGTTGGGCAATCAGCCCCAGCATTTT

V gene: TRBV6-2/TRBV6-3
J gene: TRBJ1-6
clone size: once
D gene: TRBD1
CDR3 protein: CASSFPPRDRDSPLHF
CDR3 DNA: TGTGCCAGCAGTTTTCCCCCCCGGGACAGGGATTCACCCCTCCACTTT

V gene: TRBV6-6
J gene: TRBJ1-2
clone size: -
D gene: -
CDR3 protein: CASSYPAGTTNYGYTF
CDR3 DNA: TGTGCCAGCAGTTACCCCGCCGGGACTACTAACTATGGCTACACCTTC

V gene: TRBV15
J gene: TRBJ1-3
clone size: few
D gene: TRBD1
CDR3 protein: CATSSRPGQGYTIYF
CDR3 DNA: TGTGCCACCAGTTCTCGTCCGGGACAGGGTTACACCATATATTTT

V gene: TRBV12-2
J gene: TRBJ1-4
clone size: few
D gene: -
CDR3 protein: CASRLGGMVSNEKLFF
CDR3 DNA: TGTGCAAGTCGCTTAGGAGGGATGGTGTCTAATGAAAAACTGTTTTTT

V gene: TRBV4-1
J gene: TRBJ2-1
clone size: -
D gene: -
CDR3 protein: CASSRAYNEQFF
CDR3 DNA: TGCGCCAGCAGCCGGGCTTACAATGAGCAGTTCTTC

V gene: TRBV4-1
J gene: TRBJ1-6
clone size: -
D gene: TRBD1
CDR3 protein: CASSQGFTGEAPSSYNSPLHF
CDR3 DNA: TGCGCCAGCAGCCAAGGTTTCACAGGGGAAGCCCCGAGCTCCTATAATTCACCCCTCCACTTT

V gene: TRBV2
J gene: TRBJ1-2
clone size: -
D gene: TRBD1
CDR3 protein: CASSARTGDYGYTF
CDR3 DNA: TGTGCCAGCAGTGCCCGGACAGGGGACTATGGCTACACCTTC

V gene: TRBV7-2
J gene: TRBJ1-4
clone size: -
D gene: -
CDR3 protein: CASSSSTNEKLFF
CDR3 DNA: TGTGCCAGCAGCTCTTCAACTAATGAAAAACTGTTTTTT

V gene: TRBV7-2
J gene: TRBJ2-2
clone size: -
D gene: TRBD2
CDR3 protein: CASSTIAGGNTGELFF
CDR3 DNA: TGTGCCAGCAGCACTATAGCGGGGGGAAACACCGGGGAGCTGTTTTTT

V gene: TRBV18
J gene: TRBJ1-2
clone size: -
D gene: -
CDR3 protein: CASSPSPDNYGYTF
CDR3 DNA: TGTGCCAGCTCACCTAGCCCTGACAACTATGGCTACACCTTC

V gene: TRBV7-9
J gene: TRBJ1-1
clone size: -
D gene: -
CDR3 protein: CASSLAGHPNTEAFF
CDR3 DNA: TGTGCCAGCAGCTTAGCTGGACATCCGAACACTGAAGCTTTCTTT

V gene: TRBV12-2
J gene: TRBJ2-7
clone size: -
D gene: -
CDR3 protein: CASRPRGGVPKPYEQYF
CDR3 DNA: TGTGCAAGTCGCCCTCGGGGGGGGGTCCCAAAGCCCTACGAGCAGTACTTC

V gene: TRBV27
J gene: TRBJ1-2
clone size: -
D gene: -
CDR3 protein: CASSFGWRSFEGYTF
CDR3 DNA: TGTGCCAGCAGTTTCGGGTGGAGGTCATTCGAGGGCTACACCTTC

V gene: TRBV7-6
J gene: TRBJ1-6
clone size: -
D gene: -
CDR3 protein: CASSLGGGRNSPLHF
CDR3 DNA: TGTGCCAGCAGCTTAGGGGGGGGCCGGAATTCACCCCTCCACTTT

V gene: TRBV5-4
J gene: TRBJ1-3
clone size: -
D gene: TRBD1
CDR3 protein: CASRKTGTGNTIYF
CDR3 DNA: TGTGCCAGCAGGAAGACAGGGACTGGAAACACCATATATTTT

V gene: TRBV9
J gene: TRBJ1-2
clone size: few
D gene: TRBD1
CDR3 protein: CASSTNRGSNYGYTF
CDR3 DNA: TGTGCCAGCAGCACCAACAGGGGCTCCAACTATGGCTACACCTTC

V gene: TRBV5-8
J gene: TRBJ2-5
clone size: -
D gene: -
CDR3 protein: CASSFSRRRVKQETQYF
CDR3 DNA: TGTGCCAGCAGCTTTTCGCGCCGGCGGGTGAAACAAGAGACCCAGTACTTC

V gene: TRBV5-1
J gene: TRBJ2-1
clone size: few
D gene: TRBD2
CDR3 protein: CASSLELAGVDEQFF
CDR3 DNA: TGCGCCAGCAGCTTGGAACTAGCGGGGGTTGATGAGCAGTTCTTC

V gene: TRBV7-9
J gene: TRBJ1-4
clone size: -
D gene: -
CDR3 protein: CASSPTTGISEKLFF
CDR3 DNA: TGTGCCAGCAGCCCGACGACAGGAATAAGTGAAAAACTGTTTTTT

V gene: TRBV4-2
J gene: TRBJ2-2
clone size: few
D gene: TRBD1
CDR3 protein: CASSLDRGDTGELFF
CDR3 DNA: TGTGCCAGCAGCCTGGACAGGGGAGACACCGGGGAGCTGTTTTTT

V gene: TRBV15
J gene: TRBJ2-1
clone size: -
D gene: -
CDR3 protein: CATSRDPYIYNEQFF
CDR3 DNA: TGTGCCACCAGCAGAGATCCGTATATCTACAATGAGCAGTTCTTC

V gene: TRBV27
J gene: TRBJ1-2
clone size: -
D gene: TRBD1
CDR3 protein: CASSSTGTGGGYTF
CDR3 DNA: TGTGCCAGCAGCTCCACGGGTACAGGGGGTGGCTACACCTTC

V gene: TRBV7-7
J gene: TRBJ2-2
clone size: -
D gene: TRBD1
CDR3 protein: CASSQTGVNTGELFF
CDR3 DNA: TGTGCCAGCAGCCAGACAGGGGTCAACACCGGGGAGCTGTTTTTT

V gene: TRBV27
J gene: TRBJ2-5
clone size: once
D gene: TRBD2
CDR3 protein: CASSPWTSGGLKETQYF
CDR3 DNA: TGTGCCAGCAGTCCCTGGACTAGCGGGGGGCTTAAAGAGACCCAGTACTTC

V gene: TRBV5-1
J gene: TRBJ2-5
clone size: -
D gene: TRBD1
CDR3 protein: CASSFIPGQTQETQYF
CDR3 DNA: TGCGCCAGCAGCTTCATCCCGGGACAGACCCAAGAGACCCAGTACTTC

V gene: TRBV7-3
J gene: TRBJ2-2
clone size: -
D gene: -
CDR3 protein: CASSPQSHTGELFF
CDR3 DNA: TGTGCCAGCAGCCCTCAAAGCCACACCGGGGAGCTGTTTTTT

V gene: TRBV19
J gene: TRBJ2-2
clone size: -
D gene: -
CDR3 protein: CASSSTPTGELFF
CDR3 DNA: TGTGCCAGTAGTTCCACACCCACCGGGGAGCTGTTTTTT

V gene: TRBV5-6
J gene: TRBJ1-5
clone size: many
D gene: -
CDR3 protein: CASSSYQGPRPQHF
CDR3 DNA: TGTGCCAGCAGTTCTTATCAGGGGCCTCGGCCCCAGCATTTT

V gene: TRBV6-4
J gene: TRBJ2-1
clone size: -
D gene: -
CDR3 protein: CASSVNLYNEQFF
CDR3 DNA: TGTGCCAGCAGTGTAAACTTGTACAATGAGCAGTTCTTC

V gene: TRBV14
J gene: TRBJ1-1
clone size: -
D gene: -
CDR3 protein: CASNRRGTEAFF
CDR3 DNA: TGTGCCAGCAATCGCCGGGGCACTGAAGCTTTCTTT

V gene: TRBV7-9
J gene: TRBJ1-3
clone size: -
D gene: TRBD1
CDR3 protein: CASSQVTGGGNTIYF
CDR3 DNA: TGTGCCAGCAGCCAAGTGACAGGGGGAGGAAACACCATATATTTT

V gene: TRBV11-2
J gene: TRBJ2-7
clone size: -
D gene: TRBD1
CDR3 protein: CASSPGTDSYEQYF
CDR3 DNA: TGTGCCAGCAGTCCCGGGACAGACTCCTACGAGCAGTACTTC

V gene: TRBV7-9
J gene: TRBJ2-7
clone size: -
D gene: -
CDR3 protein: CASSFANEQYF
CDR3 DNA: TGTGCCAGCAGCTTTGCTAACGAGCAGTACTTC

V gene: TRBV15
J gene: TRBJ1-5
clone size: -
D gene: -
CDR3 protein: CATRIGISNQPQHF
CDR3 DNA: TGTGCCACCAGAATCGGGATTAGCAATCAGCCCCAGCATTTT

V gene: TRBV11-2
J gene: TRBJ1-2
clone size: -
D gene: -
CDR3 protein: CASSSQEGTYGYGYTF
CDR3 DNA: TGTGCCAGCAGCTCGCAGGAGGGGACGTACGGCTATGGCTACACCTTC

V gene: TRBV5-1
J gene: TRBJ2-7
clone size: -
D gene: -
CDR3 protein: CASSLEGGYEQYF
CDR3 DNA: TGCGCCAGCAGCTTAGAAGGGGGCTACGAGCAGTACTTC

V gene: TRBV20-1
J gene: TRBJ2-7
clone size: -
D gene: TRBD1
CDR3 protein: CSAGGRQGSYEQYF
CDR3 DNA: TGCAGTGCTGGTGGTCGACAGGGCTCCTACGAGCAGTACTTC

V gene: TRBV6-2/TRBV6-3
J gene: TRBJ2-1
clone size: once
D gene: -
CDR3 protein: CASSRTAYNEQFF
CDR3 DNA: TGTGCCAGCAGTAGGACAGCTTACAATGAGCAGTTCTTC

V gene: TRBV2
J gene: TRBJ2-7
clone size: few
D gene: TRBD2
CDR3 protein: CASRGLASNEQYF
CDR3 DNA: TGTGCCAGCAGGGGACTAGCGAGCAACGAGCAGTACTTC

V gene: TRBV11-2
J gene: TRBJ2-3
clone size: -
D gene: TRBD1
CDR3 protein: CASTTVGTGTDTQYF
CDR3 DNA: TGTGCCAGCACCACCGTAGGGACAGGCACAGATACGCAGTATTTT

V gene: TRBV9
J gene: TRBJ2-5
clone size: -
D gene: -
CDR3 protein: CASSVGQGGQETQYF
CDR3 DNA: TGTGCCAGCAGCGTAGGGCAGGGCGGCCAAGAGACCCAGTACTTC

V gene: TRBV7-2
J gene: TRBJ2-7
clone size: -
D gene: TRBD2
CDR3 protein: CASSVRWTSSHEQYF
CDR3 DNA: TGTGCCAGCAGCGTTCGGTGGACTAGTTCCCACGAGCAGTACTTC

V gene: TRBV27
J gene: TRBJ2-1
clone size: -
D gene: -
CDR3 protein: CASSSTRLGPYNEQFF
CDR3 DNA: TGTGCCAGCAGTTCTACCCGGCTGGGGCCCTACAATGAGCAGTTCTTC

V gene: TRBV4-3
J gene: TRBJ1-4
clone size: -
D gene: TRBD1
CDR3 protein: CASSQSWDSSNEKLFF
CDR3 DNA: TGCGCCAGCAGCCAAAGCTGGGACAGTTCTAATGAAAAACTGTTTTTT

V gene: TRBV7-9
J gene: TRBJ1-6
clone size: -
D gene: TRBD1
CDR3 protein: CASSLLLTGDNSPLHF
CDR3 DNA: TGTGCCAGCAGCTTACTACTGACAGGGGACAATTCACCCCTCCACTTT

V gene: TRBV2
J gene: TRBJ2-1
clone size: -
D gene: TRBD2
CDR3 protein: CASRSGTSAYNEQFF
CDR3 DNA: TGTGCCAGCAGGTCCGGGACTAGCGCCTACAATGAGCAGTTCTTC

V gene: TRBV6-5
J gene: TRBJ1-1
clone size: -
D gene: -
CDR3 protein: CASSRTQVTEAFF
CDR3 DNA: TGTGCCAGCAGTAGGACACAGGTGACTGAAGCTTTCTTT

V gene: TRBV5-8
J gene: TRBJ1-5
clone size: -
D gene: TRBD1
CDR3 protein: CASSHRKTGNQPQHF
CDR3 DNA: TGTGCCAGCAGCCACCGAAAGACAGGGAATCAGCCCCAGCATTTT